Below, 6 T cell receptor beta chains from the same sample are listed, as sequenced in a study of T cells in Graves' hyperthyroidism and ophthalmopathy. Researchers amplified the TCR beta CDR3 regions from RNA transcripts. Initially, a first-round RT-PCR of the TCR CDR3 employed the HTBI primer set. TCRdb recomputed calls from the multiplex PCR reads with MiXCR, one row per CDR3 protein. Here the sample spans 150,000 to 200,000 distinct CDR3 sequences, 15% to 20% being singletons. Specimen: blood. All receptors come from a woman in her forties or fifties with Graves' hyperthyroidism.

The sample holds many counts of this clonotype. The chain uses TRBV6-1 and TRBJ2-7; TRBD1 agrees at 8 bases. Unmatched junction bases numbered 6, after V lost 3 bases and J lost 2 bases. This CDR3 spans 15 amino acids. Germline V gene sequence: CDR1 MNHNS, CDR2 SASEGT. The CDR3 region is CASSEPGTGAYEQYF. CDR3 in DNA: TGTGCCAGCAGTGAGCCCGGGACAGGAGCCTACGAGCAGTACTTC.

As for this clonotype: A much larger clone is a single base away; this may be a read error. This rearrangement joins TRBV7-9 to TRBJ1-6, with D maybe TRBD1 (5 bases). The germline CDR1 and CDR2 sequences are SEHNR and FQNEAQ (reference sequence). The CDR3 has 15 amino acids. For the CDR3, the DNA is TGTGCCAGCAGCACTTCACAGGACCCCCATTCATCCCTCCACTTT. Translating gives CASSTSQDPHSSLHF.

This clonotype appeared a few times. This may be a read error, as it is one base from a much larger clone. The chain combines TRBV11-2 with TRBJ2-7; D call uncertain. CDR3 length equals 13 residues. Germline V CDR1 and CDR2: SGHAT, FQNNGV. CDR3 in DNA: TGTGCCAGCAGCTTACGGAGTCCCTACGGGCAGTACTTC. Translation gives CASSLRSPYGQYF.

In its sample, this clonotype was seen a few times. The rearrangement links TRBV4-3 to TRBJ2-7; TRBD1 aligns across 9 bases. This CDR3 spans 14 amino acids. J was trimmed by 5 bases and V by 4 bases; bases with no gene match: 6. Germline-derived CDR1 and CDR2 are LGHNA and YSLEER. In nucleotides, the CDR3 is TGCGCCAGCAGCCCAGGACAGGGGCCTAACGAGCAGTACTTC. Amino acid sequence: CASSPGQGPNEQYF.

On this clonotype: At one of its ends the junction is not consistent with the germline gene, which may arise from a read error. The chain has TRBV6-9 and TRBJ1-5; D call uncertain. The CDR3 spans 17 residues. The V gene's germline CDR1 is MNHGY and CDR2 SVAAGI. The CDR3 region has the DNA TGTGCCAGCAGTTACAGCGGTGGGGAAGGGAACAATCGGCCCCAGCATTTT. It is translated as CASSYSGGEGNNRPQHF.

This clonotype came up many times. The chain links TRBV19 to TRBJ2-3, with TRBD2 matching over 10 bases. The CDR3 has 13 amino acids. The V gene end was trimmed by 4 bases and the J gene end by 8 bases; junction bases not matched to a gene: 3. In germline, CDR1 is LNHDA, CDR2 SQIVND (reference sequence). CDR3 nucleotides: TGTGCCAGTAGTAGGCTAGCGGGGGCTACGCAGTATTTT. Amino acid sequence: CASSRLAGATQYF.